This TCR beta chain was retrieved from a study of response to subunit inactivated influenza vaccine. Study results and caveats: After each seasonal influenza vaccination, few new T cells are recruited, the authors suggested.

TCRdb redid the calling of the RT-PCR reads with MiXCR, one entry per CDR3 protein. The table lists 650,000 to 800,000 distinct CDR3 sequences, 14% of them singletons. This clonotype was seen many times. Its antigen is not identified. Looked up from germline, CDR1 is ENHRY and CDR2 is SYGVKD. V shed 6 bases and J shed 0 bases, with 8 bases lying between them. The CDR3 is made up of 13 amino acids. The specimen was PBMCs from blood, collected 14 to 15 days before vaccination. The TCR was taken from a man aged 45 to 65 who received an inactivated influenza vaccine. The rearrangement joins TRBV10-3 to TRBJ2-5, with D unclear. CDR3 sequence: CAISPRNQETQYF. The CDR3 coding sequence is TGTGCCATCAGCCCTCGAAACCAAGAGACCCAGTACTTC.